This T cell receptor beta chain was found in a study of blood T cell repertoires in COVID-19. Trimming stripped 0 bases from V and 4 bases from J, with 11 bases between. Germline V lookup: CDR1 SGHDT, CDR2 YYEEEE. This CDR3 has 14 amino acids. Per the original methods: Amplification of reference gene primers provided the estimated nucleated cell counts. TCRdb keeps only in-frame clones here, not all; method: immunoSEQ multiplex PCR. The DNA gave D and trimming, while V, J and clone size come from that table. Seen here are a few hundred thousand clones, roughly 90% observed once, and the top ten hold about 3%. Those enrolled in Seattle joined during active infection and were followed longitudinally afterward. This clone was found once.

Material: peripheral blood. The chain has TRBV5-6 and TRBJ2-7, with D unclear. The sequence came from a woman in her twenties or thirties with COVID-19, enrolled during active disease. CDR3 nucleotides: TGTGCCAGCAGCTTGGTACAGACGTTTTACGAGCAGTACTTC. Its translation is CASSLVQTFYEQYF.